This TCR beta chain was identified in a study of Ad26.COV2.S vaccination and SARS-CoV-2 variants. The protocol was immunoSEQ multiplex PCR, while the TCRdb copy is restricted to in-frame clones and leaves out a portion. Of nearly 400,000 clones listed, 89% are singletons. Germline CDR1 is SGHVS and CDR2 is FQNEAQ. This CDR3 comprises 14 residues. V dropped 2 bases and J dropped 0 bases, with 8 bases sitting between them. Treatment: some 20 received Ad26.COV2.S at low or high dose, single or two shots; 5 received placebo; per-sample allocation not given. Sampling took place 63 days after the first vaccine or placebo injection.

This rearrangement joins TRBV7-8 to TRBJ2-7; D possibly corresponds to TRBD2 (6 bases). The sequencing used peripheral blood, collected in a trial of Ad26.COV2.S vaccine versus placebo. The origin of this receptor is a person aged 18-65 years who received the Ad26.COV2.S COVID-19 vaccine or a placebo. The CDR3 DNA sequence: TGTGCCAGCAGCTTAATAGCGGACTCCTACGAGCAGTACTTC. Translating it yields CASSLIADSYEQYF.